Presented here are 15 T cell receptor beta chains from one specimen sequenced in a study of T cell responses to AZD1222 COVID-19 vaccine. TCRdb's table, derived via immunoSEQ multiplex PCR, lists solely in-frame clones and lacks some. Of roughly 40,000 clones listed, approximately 85% are singletons. The sequencing used peripheral blood, collected 28 days after the second dose of the MenACWY control vaccine. Every receptor here comes from an adult who received the MenACWY meningococcal vaccine as a control.

This sequence joins TRBV30 and TRBJ1-1; D call uncertain. V lost 2 bases and J lost 3, with 10 bases in between. The CDR3 loop spans 13 amino acids. Germline V gene sequence: CDR1 GTSNPN, CDR2 SVGIG (reference sequence). CDR3: CAWSRGWDTEAFF. As DNA, the CDR3 is TGTGCCTGGAGTCGAGGGTGGGACACTGAAGCTTTCTTT.

The chain is built from TRBV4-1 and TRBJ2-4; TRBD1 aligns across 9 bases. The germline V gene encodes CDR1 MGHRA and CDR2 YSYEKL. The trim removed 4 bases at V and 1 base at J, leaving 5 bases unmatched. The CDR3 sequence is 16 residues long. As DNA, the CDR3 is TGCGCCAGCAGCCTCCGACAGGGGGAGGCCAAAAACATTCAGTACTTC. It translates to CASSLRQGEAKNIQYF.

The gene calls are TRBV4-1 and TRBJ2-7; D may be TRBD2 (6 bases). The germline gives CDR1 MGHRA, CDR2 YSYEKL. The CDR3 runs 15 residues. Trimming cost V 0 bases and J 6 bases, with 15 bases left between them. CDR3 in DNA: TGCGCCAGCAGCCAAGATAAGGACTATCCGTTCGAGCAGTACTTC. Amino acid sequence: CASSQDKDYPFEQYF.

The V call is TRBV19, the J call TRBJ1-2; a weak D match, TRBD1 (6 bases). This CDR3 is 15 amino acids long. Trimming removed 9 bases at V and 4 bases at J, with 21 bases between. Germline-derived CDR1 and CDR2 are LNHDA and SQIVND (reference sequence). Here the CDR3 DNA reads TGTGCCAGCGAGGACAGCCCTTATAGTCCCTATGGCTACACCTTC. Its translation is CASEDSPYSPYGYTF.

This rearrangement joins TRBV21-1 to TRBJ2-1. TRBV21-1 is described as a pseudogene. The CDR3 length is 14 residues. The CDR3 here is CASSPKDPYNEQFF. The CDR3 nucleotides read TGTGCCAGCAGCCCGAAGGACCCATACAATGAGCAGTTCTTC.

V and J are TRBV30 and TRBJ2-3; D gene unclear. The CDR3 extends over 13 amino acids. Germline CDR1 GTSNPN, CDR2 SVGIG (reference sequence). V lost 7 bases, J lost 1 base, and 12 bases lay in between. The CDR3 sequence: CASNPPGTDTQYF. CDR3 sequence (DNA): TGTGCCTCTAACCCGCCAGGCACAGATACGCAGTATTTT.

The genes are TRBV11-3 and TRBJ2-2; possibly TRBD2 for D (5 bases). This CDR3 spans 17 amino acids. Germline V gene sequence: CDR1 SGHNT, CDR2 YENEEA. Trimming cost V 5 bases and J 7 bases, with 23 bases left between them. CDR3 residues: CASSPRGIPPVSGELFF. The CDR3 DNA follows: TGTGCCAGCAGCCCCCGGGGAATTCCCCCTGTTAGCGGGGAGCTGTTTTTT.

The chain recombines TRBV27 with TRBJ1-5, with 8 bases fitting TRBD1. V was pared by 8 bases and J by 6 bases, with 6 bases of the junction left unmatched. The CDR3 has 13 residues. CDR1 MNHEY and CDR2 SMNVEV come from the germline V gene (reference sequence). The CDR3 is CASGDRSSQPQHF. For the CDR3, the DNA is TGTGCCAGCGGGGACAGGTCGAGTCAGCCCCAGCATTTT.

The rearrangement uses TRBV28 and TRBJ1-3; possible D gene TRBD1, 6 bases. The V end was cut by 6 bases, the J end by 0 bases, with 18 bases between. CDR3 size: 17 residues. Germline CDR1 reads MDHEN; CDR2 reads SYDVKM. The CDR3 loop is CASSPTGLGDSGNTIYF. The CDR3 DNA reads as TGTGCCAGCAGCCCAACAGGGTTGGGGGACTCTGGAAACACCATATATTTT.

The genes are TRBV28 and TRBJ1-5, with a possible D match to TRBD1 (6 bases). V lost 2 bases and J 6 bases, leaving 14 bases between the germline ends. The CDR3 consists of 15 residues. The germline gives CDR1 MDHEN, CDR2 SYDVKM. The CDR3 DNA is TGTGCCAGCAGTTTAGGACAGACACGCGGTCAGCCCCAGCATTTT. Its translation is CASSLGQTRGQPQHF. Supplemented by reference TRBV28 and TRBJ1-5, the full variable domain reads DVKVTQSSRYLVKRTGEKVFLECVQDMDHENMFWYRQDPGLGLRLIYFSYDVKMKEKGDIPEGYSVSREKKERFSLILESASTNQTSMYLCASSLGQTRGQPQHFGDGTRLSIL.

The genes are TRBV6-5 and TRBJ2-1; 9 nucleotides align to TRBD1. Germline CDR1 is MNHEY and CDR2 is SVGAGI. This CDR3 is 15 amino acids long. V lost 2 bases, J lost 6 bases, and 5 bases stayed unmatched. The CDR3 region is CASSYGQGSGNEQFF. In nucleotides, the CDR3 is TGTGCCAGCAGTTACGGACAGGGGTCGGGCAATGAGCAGTTCTTC.

This clone was counted once. The V gene is TRBV10-2, the J gene TRBJ1-5, with D possibly TRBD1 on 5 matching bases. CDR1 is WSHSY, CDR2 SAAADI, per germline. The CDR3 is 13 residues long. The germline V and J ends were trimmed by 3 bases and 2 bases, with 5 bases remaining between them. The CDR3 nucleotides read TGCGCCAGCAGTGACAGGGGCAATCAGCCCCAGCATTTT. Translating it yields CASSDRGNQPQHF.

This CDR3 is CASSLGGNTEAFF. The CDR3 coding sequence is TGTGCCAGCAGCTTGGGGGGGAACACTGAAGCTTTCTTT. This chain links TRBV11-2 with TRBJ1-1, with D possibly being TRBD1 (5 bases). The germline V gene encodes CDR1 SGHAT and CDR2 FQNNGV. Between the trimmed V and J ends, which lost 3 bases and 1 base, there was a span of 6 bases. This CDR3 has 13 residues. The full variable domain, rest sourced from reference TRBV11-2 and TRBJ1-1, is EAGVAQSPRYKIIEKRQSVAFWCNPISGHATLYWYQQILGQGPKLLIQFQNNGVVDDSQLPKDRFSAERLKGVDSTLKIQPAKLEDSAVYLCASSLGGNTEAFFGQGTRLTVV.

The V call is TRBV7-9, the J call TRBJ2-3; 7 nucleotides line up with TRBD2. The CDR3 extends over 17 amino acids. The trim removed 5 bases at V and 4 bases at J, leaving 15 bases unmatched. Germline V gene data show CDR1 as SEHNR and CDR2 as FQNEAQ (reference sequence). The CDR3 DNA sequence: TGTGCCAGCAGCCGGCGGGGGTTCGGGGGTTCAGCAGATACGCAGTATTTT. Protein product: CASSRRGFGGSADTQYF.

The gene calls are TRBV2 and TRBJ2-1; 8 positions match TRBD1. Per germline, CDR1 SNHLY and CDR2 FYNNEI. The junction had 10 bases not matched to a gene; V was cut back by 6 bases and J by 15 bases. The CDR3 sequence is 12 residues long. CDR3 in amino acids: CASSLNRDRRFF. CDR3 bases: TGTGCCAGCAGCCTCAATCGGGACAGGCGGTTCTTC.